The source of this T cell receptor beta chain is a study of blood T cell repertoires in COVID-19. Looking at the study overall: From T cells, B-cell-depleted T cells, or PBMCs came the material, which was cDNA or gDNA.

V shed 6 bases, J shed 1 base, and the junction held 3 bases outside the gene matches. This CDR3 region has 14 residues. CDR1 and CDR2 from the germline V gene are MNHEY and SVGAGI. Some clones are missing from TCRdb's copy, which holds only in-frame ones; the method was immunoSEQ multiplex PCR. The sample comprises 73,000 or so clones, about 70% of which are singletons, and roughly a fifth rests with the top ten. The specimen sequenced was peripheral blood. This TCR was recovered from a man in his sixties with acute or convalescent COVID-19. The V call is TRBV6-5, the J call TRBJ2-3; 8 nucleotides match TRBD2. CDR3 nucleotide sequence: TGTGCCAGCAGGTCAGCGGGGGGCACAGATACGCAGTATTTT. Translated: CASRSAGGTDTQYF.